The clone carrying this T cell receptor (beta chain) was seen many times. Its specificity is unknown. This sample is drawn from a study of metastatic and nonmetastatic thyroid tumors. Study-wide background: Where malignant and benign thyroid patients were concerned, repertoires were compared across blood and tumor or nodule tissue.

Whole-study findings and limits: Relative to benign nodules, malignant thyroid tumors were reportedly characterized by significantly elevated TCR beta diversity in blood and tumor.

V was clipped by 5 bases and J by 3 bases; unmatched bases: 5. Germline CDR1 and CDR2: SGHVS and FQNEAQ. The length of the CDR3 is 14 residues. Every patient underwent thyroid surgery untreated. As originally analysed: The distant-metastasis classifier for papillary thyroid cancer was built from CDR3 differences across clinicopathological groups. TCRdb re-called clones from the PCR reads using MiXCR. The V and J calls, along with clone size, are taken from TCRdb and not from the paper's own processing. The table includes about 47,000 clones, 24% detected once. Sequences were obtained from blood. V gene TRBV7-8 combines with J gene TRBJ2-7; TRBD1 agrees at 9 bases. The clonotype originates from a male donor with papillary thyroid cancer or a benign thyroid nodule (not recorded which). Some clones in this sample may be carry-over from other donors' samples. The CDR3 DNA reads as TGTGCCAGCAGCCGTCGACAGGGGGACTACGAGCAGTACTTC. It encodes CASSRRQGDYEQYF.